The 20 T cell receptor beta chains presented below share a single source sample, sequenced in a study of post-analysis software for immune sequencing data. Every TCR beta cDNA library bore unique molecular identifiers. MiXCR, applied by TCRdb to the PCR reads, yields one record per CDR3 protein. The repertoire holds roughly 400,000 distinct CDR3 sequences, with 35% to 45% as singletons. No antigens are known for them. Notes on the study in general: The study found TRBV5-6, TRBV5-1 and TRBV20-1 among four to six TRBV segments more frequent in patients than controls.

The sequenced material came from blood. The origin of the receptors is a girl aged 2-10 years with multiple sclerosis.

V is TRBV6-6 and J is TRBJ2-7, with 9 nucleotides matching TRBD2. The CDR3 totals 14 residues. V trimming: 5 bases; J trimming: 3 bases; junction bases outside the gene matches: 5. Germline loops: CDR1 MNHNY, CDR2 SVGAGI (reference sequence). CDR3 loop: CASSRQRGDYEQYF. The DNA of the CDR3 is TGTGCCAGCAGTCGGCAGCGGGGGGACTACGAGCAGTACTTC.

This clonotype was seen a handful of times. The chain employs TRBV9 and TRBJ2-6; unclear D gene. The CDR3 spans 15 residues. V was trimmed by 3 bases and J by 0 bases, leaving 7 bases between them. The germline CDR1 and CDR2 sequences are SGDLS and YYNGEE. Written as DNA, the CDR3 is TGTGCCAGCAGCGAGCTTGGCTCTGGGGCCAACGTCCTGACTTTC. Its translation: CASSELGSGANVLTF.

The table lists this clonotype with a few counts. The gene calls are TRBV5-6 and TRBJ2-6; D is perhaps TRBD2 (7 bases). Trimming removed 4 bases from V and 0 bases from J, with 14 bases in between. The CDR3 sequence is 17 residues long. Looked up from germline, CDR1 is SGHDT and CDR2 is YYEEEE. The CDR3 coding sequence is TGTGCCAGCAGCCGACGGGGGGCTAGCTCTGGGGCCAACGTCCTGACTTTC. Residues: CASSRRGASSGANVLTF.

There are a few counts of this clonotype. This rearrangement joins TRBV6-6 to TRBJ1-4; D is perhaps TRBD1 (6 bases). The ends were cut back, 8 bases at V and 4 bases at J, with 14 bases in the middle. Germline assignment: CDR1 MNHNY and CDR2 SVGAGI (reference sequence). This CDR3 contains 14 residues. CDR3 amino acids: CASGQGPINEKLFF. The CDR3 DNA reads as TGTGCCAGCGGTCAGGGGCCGATTAATGAAAAACTGTTTTTT.

This clonotype was counted between two and nine times. This rearrangement joins TRBV3-1 to TRBJ2-1, with D uncertain. The CDR3 totals 13 residues. V was clipped by 5 bases and J by 10 bases, with 15 bases between them. Looked up from germline, CDR1 is LGHDT and CDR2 is YNNKEL (reference sequence). The CDR3 DNA is TGTGCCAGCAGCACACGGGCCCTACGGGAGCAGTTCTTC. Translating it yields CASSTRALREQFF.

This clonotype was seen a handful of times. The V gene is TRBV20-1, the J gene TRBJ2-7, with D tentatively TRBD1 (5 bases). Germline CDR1 DFQATT, CDR2 SNEGSKA (reference sequence). The V gene lost 8 bases and the J gene lost 0 bases, with 17 bases spanning the gap. The CDR3 loop spans 14 amino acids. In nucleotides, the CDR3 is TGCAGTACTGGCGTGCACAGGAGCTCCTACGAGCAGTACTTC. This translates into CSTGVHRSSYEQYF.

V is TRBV7-9 and J is TRBJ2-1; the D gene is possibly TRBD1 (5 bases). V shed 3 bases and J shed 8 bases, with 17 bases lying between them. The length of the CDR3 is 15 residues. Germline V gene sequence: CDR1 SEHNR, CDR2 FQNEAQ (reference sequence). The CDR3 here is CASSFYIGAQDEQFF. CDR3 sequence (DNA): TGTGCCAGCAGCTTTTATATAGGGGCACAGGATGAGCAGTTCTTC.

Points on this clonotype: Mismatch with germline at one junction end may stem from a read error. The chain combines TRBV4-3 with TRBJ2-2, with TRBD1 identical over 8 bases. Germline lookup yields CDR1 LGHNA and CDR2 YSLEER. The CDR3 covers 17 residues. The CDR3 DNA follows: TGCGCCAGCAGTCAAGGTCTCGGGACAGGGAACACCGGGGAGCTGTTTTTT. This sequence encodes CASSQGLGTGNTGELFF.

The chain carries TRBV7-2 and TRBJ2-6, with TRBD1 matching over 11 bases. This CDR3 contains 20 residues. J lost 0 bases, V lost 5 bases, and 12 bases had no gene match. The germline V gene encodes CDR1 SGHTA and CDR2 FQGNSA. CDR3 protein: CASSLRDRGYTNSGANVLTF. The CDR3 DNA reads TGTGCCAGCAGCCTCCGGGACAGGGGGTACACTAACTCTGGGGCCAACGTCCTGACTTTC. The full variable domain, in which reference TRBV7-2 and TRBJ2-6 provide the parts outside the CDR3, is GAGVSQSPSNKVTEKGKDVELRCDPISGHTALYWYRQSLGQGLEFLIYFQGNSAPDKSGLPSDRFSAERTGGSVSTLTIQRTQQEDSAVYLCASSLRDRGYTNSGANVLTFGAGSRLTVL.

This clonotype was seen a few times. The rearrangement links TRBV12-3 or TRBV12-4 to TRBJ1-5; D is uncertain. V lost 5 bases, J lost 1 base, and 12 bases lay in between. The CDR3 is 15 residues long. The CDR3 DNA reads as TGTGCCAGCAGTCAGTTCCGGGGAAGCAATCAGCCCCAGCATTTT. This translates into CASSQFRGSNQPQHF.

This clonotype was detected only once. The chain recombines TRBV2 with TRBJ2-7; D tentatively reads TRBD1 or TRBD2 (5 bases each). The CDR3 runs 13 residues. In germline, CDR1 is SNHLY, CDR2 FYNNEI. The V end was cut by 4 bases, the J end by 7 bases, with 14 bases between. This CDR3 reads CASSGDRIGEQYF. The DNA for the CDR3 is TGTGCCAGCAGTGGGGACCGGATAGGGGAGCAGTACTTC.

This clonotype was recorded a few times. The CDR3 sequence is CSASRPPGQGYGIQYF. DNA for the CDR3: TGCAGTGCTAGCCGCCCGCCGGGACAGGGGTACGGCATTCAGTACTTC. This sequence joins TRBV20-1 and TRBJ2-7; 10 bases fit TRBD1. The better agreement between TRBJ2-4 and the DNA end casts doubt on the J call. Germline values: CDR1 DFQATT, CDR2 SNEGSKA (reference sequence). The CDR3 sequence is 16 residues long.

The CDR3 DNA is TGTGCCAGCAGTTTAGGGGCCTATGGGGGAGGCTATGGCTACACCTTC. Encoded protein: CASSLGAYGGGYGYTF. The chain employs TRBV12-3 or TRBV12-4 and TRBJ1-2; possible D gene TRBD1, 5 bases. The CDR3 is 16 amino acids. V was trimmed by 1 base and J by 4 bases, leaving 16 bases between them.

This clonotype occurred a few times. The chain uses TRBV4-3 and TRBJ2-3, with D perhaps matching TRBD1 or TRBD2 (6 bases each). CDR3 length: 17 amino acids. V lost 0 bases and J lost 0, with 13 bases in between. Germline CDR1 LGHNA, CDR2 YSLEER. CDR3 coding DNA: TGCGCCAGCAGCCAAGATTGGGGGCGGGATAGCACAGATACGCAGTATTTT. It encodes CASSQDWGRDSTDTQYF.

The gene calls are TRBV7-3 and TRBJ1-2; a weak D match, TRBD1 (5 bases). The CDR3 contains 13 residues. The V end lost 8 bases, the J end lost 6 bases, and 16 bases lay between the germline ends. Germline values: CDR1 SGHTA, CDR2 FQGTGA. CDR3 sequence: CASRDLRANGYTF. The CDR3 region has the DNA TGTGCCAGCCGAGACCTCAGGGCAAATGGCTACACCTTC.

The chain carries TRBV7-3 and TRBJ2-1; the D gene is possibly TRBD2 (5 bases). The CDR3 extends over 14 amino acids. The germline V gene encodes CDR1 SGHTA and CDR2 FQGTGA. Trimming pared 5 bases from V and 4 bases from J, leaving 12 bases between. CDR3: CASSPSGEYNEQFF. In nucleotides, the CDR3 is TGTGCCAGCAGCCCAAGCGGTGAATACAATGAGCAGTTCTTC.

This clonotype was counted only a few times. The rearrangement links TRBV20-1 to TRBJ2-3, with a weak D call TRBD2 (6 bases). Germline-derived CDR1 and CDR2 are DFQATT and SNEGSKA (reference sequence). V lost 1 base and J 3 bases, leaving 11 bases between the germline ends. The CDR3 runs to 14 residues. CDR3 protein: CSARGGVATDTQYF. CDR3 coding DNA: TGCAGTGCTAGAGGGGGGGTAGCAACAGATACGCAGTATTTT.

This clonotype showed up just a few times. This chain connects TRBV12-3 or TRBV12-4 to TRBJ1-2; a possible D gene is TRBD1 (6 bases). This CDR3 is 15 amino acids long. Trimming removed 6 bases at V and 7 bases at J, with 21 bases between. The CDR3 loop reads CASSRSTGTSGGYTF. The CDR3 DNA follows: TGTGCCAGCAGCCGATCTACAGGGACTTCAGGTGGCTACACCTTC.

This clonotype was seen a few times. The chain combines TRBV10-3 with TRBJ2-3, with D unresolved. Germline loops: CDR1 ENHRY, CDR2 SYGVKD. The CDR3 runs to 12 residues. V lost 5 bases and J lost 3, with 6 bases in between. CDR3 protein: CAISLATDTQYF. The CDR3 bases are TGTGCCATCAGTCTCGCTACAGATACGCAGTATTTT.

This chain links TRBV29-1 with TRBJ1-2; no clear D. There are 13 residues in the CDR3. Germline V gene sequence: CDR1 SQVTM, CDR2 ANQGSEA. V was shortened by 7 bases and J by 5 bases, with 17 bases between the two germline ends. The CDR3 spells CSAEDLGRYGYTF. The CDR3 DNA reads as TGCAGCGCTGAGGATCTTGGGAGATATGGCTACACCTTC.